This T cell receptor (beta chain) was documented in a study of siplizumab effects on memory and regulatory T cells. In germline, CDR1 is KGHSH, CDR2 LQKENI. V was pared by 4 bases and J by 4 bases, with 16 bases between. The CDR3 has 15 amino acids. Clones were sequenced by immunoSEQ multiplex PCR, and TCRdb holds only the in-frame ones, with some missing. Of 90,000 to 110,000 clones in the sample, roughly 91% were seen once. This chain uses TRBV18 with TRBJ1-1; D may be TRBD1 (5 bases). The sequence came from a human donor in good health. Material: CD4+ T cells sorted from blood. In nucleotides, the CDR3 is TGTGCCAGCTCACAATTAGACAGTTCGGGCACTGAAGCTTTCTTT. This codes for CASSQLDSSGTEAFF. Drawing the rest from reference TRBV18 and TRBJ1-1, the complete variable domain is NAGVMQNPRHLVRRRGQEARLRCSPMKGHSHVYWYRQLPEEGLKFMVYLQKENIIDESGMPKERFSAEFPKEGPSILRIQQVVRGDSAAYFCASSQLDSSGTEAFFGQGTRLTVV.